This T cell receptor (beta chain) was documented in a study of control samples from healthy donors and cancer patients. CDR1 is LGHNA and CDR2 is YSLEER in the germline V gene. J gave up 3 bases and V 2 bases, and 11 bases lay outside the gene matches. The CDR3 is made up of 20 amino acids. The assay was immunoSEQ multiplex PCR, and TCRdb's table has in-frame clones only and misses some. The table includes about 80,000 clones, 91% detected once. The sequence was collected from a man in his fifties or sixties in good health. Sequenced material: blood. The genes are TRBV4-3 and TRBJ2-3; 16 bases match TRBD2. CDR3 DNA: TGCGCCAGCAGCCAACGCCTGCCGGGACTAGCGGGGGGGGCGACAGATACGCAGTATTTT. Amino acid sequence: CASSQRLPGLAGGATDTQYF.